The rows below give T cell receptor beta chains drawn from one sample of a study of cytomegalovirus exposure and HLA in healthy donors. Sequenced by immunoSEQ multiplex PCR; TCRdb stores in-frame clones only, minus some. The sample holds about 150,000 clones; around 75% are singletons and the top ten take about 3%. Sequences were obtained from PBMCs. The receptors come from a male donor in good health and CMV-seronegative. Both conserved end residues are part of each CDR3. D genes are given only for firm matches. The size of a clone is reported for some rows only, either as once, few or many, or as a class for expanded clones.

abundance: NA
d_gene: NA
j_gene: TRBJ1-4
v_gene: TRBV6-1
CDR3aa: CASPYRATNEKLFF
CDR3nt: TGTGCCAGCCCCTACAGAGCAACTAATGAAAAACTGTTTTTT

abundance: NA
d_gene: TRBD1
j_gene: TRBJ2-3
v_gene: TRBV6-5
CDR3aa: CASSLDRTGLADTQYF
CDR3nt: TGTGCCAGCAGTTTGGACCGGACAGGGTTGGCAGATACGCAGTATTTT

abundance: NA
d_gene: TRBD2
j_gene: TRBJ2-5
v_gene: TRBV7-8
CDR3aa: CASSSSSGGGGTQYF
CDR3nt: TGTGCCAGCAGCTCCTCGAGCGGGGGCGGTGGGACCCAGTACTTC

abundance: few
d_gene: NA
j_gene: TRBJ1-1
v_gene: TRBV25-1
CDR3aa: CASRRNTEAFF
CDR3nt: TGTGCCAGCAGGAGGAACACTGAAGCTTTCTTT

abundance: NA
d_gene: TRBD1
j_gene: TRBJ1-2
v_gene: TRBV5-6
CDR3aa: CASSSDDRDVYGYTF
CDR3nt: TGTGCCAGCAGTTCTGATGACAGGGACGTCTATGGCTACACCTTC

abundance: NA
d_gene: NA
j_gene: TRBJ2-1
v_gene: TRBV18
CDR3aa: CASSGPGVNEQFF
CDR3nt: TGTGCCAGCTCAGGCCCCGGGGTGAATGAGCAGTTCTTC

abundance: NA
d_gene: NA
j_gene: TRBJ1-5
v_gene: TRBV10-3
CDR3aa: CAINDTGGWQPQHF
CDR3nt: TGTGCCATCAATGATACGGGGGGCTGGCAGCCCCAGCATTTT

abundance: few
d_gene: NA
j_gene: TRBJ1-3
v_gene: TRBV6-1
CDR3aa: CASSEPGGPRSNTIYF
CDR3nt: TGTGCCAGCAGTGAGCCGGGGGGACCCCGCTCGAACACCATATATTTT

abundance: NA
d_gene: TRBD2
j_gene: TRBJ2-2
v_gene: TRBV10-3
CDR3aa: CAIGGPKEPFLAGDTGELFF
CDR3nt: TGTGCCATCGGGGGCCCAAAAGAACCCTTTCTAGCGGGAGACACCGGGGAGCTGTTTTTT

abundance: NA
d_gene: TRBD1
j_gene: TRBJ2-7
v_gene: TRBV5-1
CDR3aa: CASSWTGIYEQYF
CDR3nt: TGCGCCAGCAGCTGGACAGGAATCTACGAGCAGTACTTC